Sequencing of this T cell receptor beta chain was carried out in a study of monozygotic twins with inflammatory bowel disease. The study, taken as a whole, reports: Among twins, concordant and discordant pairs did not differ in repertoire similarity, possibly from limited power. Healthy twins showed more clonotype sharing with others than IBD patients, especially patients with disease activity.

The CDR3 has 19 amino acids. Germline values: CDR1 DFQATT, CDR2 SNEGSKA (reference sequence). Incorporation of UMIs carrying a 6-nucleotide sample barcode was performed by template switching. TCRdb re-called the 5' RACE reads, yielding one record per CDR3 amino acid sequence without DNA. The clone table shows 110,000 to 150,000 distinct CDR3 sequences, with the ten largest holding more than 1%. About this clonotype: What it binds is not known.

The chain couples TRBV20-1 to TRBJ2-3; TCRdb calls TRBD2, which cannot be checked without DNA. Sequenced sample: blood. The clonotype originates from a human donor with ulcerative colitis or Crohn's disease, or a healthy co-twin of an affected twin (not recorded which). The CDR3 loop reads CSARAAIVGTATSTDTQYF.